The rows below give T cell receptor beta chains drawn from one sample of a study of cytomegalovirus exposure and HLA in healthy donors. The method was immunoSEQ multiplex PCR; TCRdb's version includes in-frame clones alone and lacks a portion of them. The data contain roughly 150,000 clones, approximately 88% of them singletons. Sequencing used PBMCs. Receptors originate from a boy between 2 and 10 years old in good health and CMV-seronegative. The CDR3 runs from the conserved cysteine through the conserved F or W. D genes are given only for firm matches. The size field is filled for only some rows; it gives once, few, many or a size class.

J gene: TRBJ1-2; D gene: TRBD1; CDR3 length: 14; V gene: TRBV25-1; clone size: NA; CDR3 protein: CASSENRGQVGYTF; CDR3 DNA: TGTGCCAGCAGTGAAAATAGGGGACAGGTGGGCTACACCTTC
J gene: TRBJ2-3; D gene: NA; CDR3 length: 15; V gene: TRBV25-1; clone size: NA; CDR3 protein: CASSRRGPSTDTQYF; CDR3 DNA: TGTGCCAGCAGTCGAAGGGGTCCGAGCACAGATACGCAGTATTTT
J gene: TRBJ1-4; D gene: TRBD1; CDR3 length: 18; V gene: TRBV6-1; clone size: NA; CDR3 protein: CASSGDRGPPGAHEKLFF; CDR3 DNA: TGTGCCAGCAGTGGGGACAGGGGGCCACCCGGTGCACATGAAAAACTGTTTTTT
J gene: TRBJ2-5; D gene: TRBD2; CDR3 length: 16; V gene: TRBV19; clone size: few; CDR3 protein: CASSLLGSGIEETQYF; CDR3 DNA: TGTGCCAGTAGTTTACTGGGTAGCGGGATCGAAGAGACCCAGTACTTC
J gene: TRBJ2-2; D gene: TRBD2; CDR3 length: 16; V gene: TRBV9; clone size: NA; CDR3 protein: CASSVYSGATTGELFF; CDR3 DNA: TGTGCCAGCAGCGTTTATAGCGGGGCGACCACCGGGGAGCTGTTTTTT
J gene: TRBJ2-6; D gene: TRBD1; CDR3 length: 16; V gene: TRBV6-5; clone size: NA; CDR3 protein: CASSYQGAHGANVLTF; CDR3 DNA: TGTGCCAGCAGTTACCAGGGGGCGCATGGGGCCAACGTCCTGACTTTC
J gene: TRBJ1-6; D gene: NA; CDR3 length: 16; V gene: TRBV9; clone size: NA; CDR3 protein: CASSDELTGKNSPLHF; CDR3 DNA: TGTGCCAGCAGCGACGAGCTAACCGGGAAGAATTCACCCCTCCACTTT
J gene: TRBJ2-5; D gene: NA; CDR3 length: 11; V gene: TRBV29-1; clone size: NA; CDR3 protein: CSASPGETQYF; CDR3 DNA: TGCAGCGCCTCCCCGGGAGAGACCCAGTACTTC
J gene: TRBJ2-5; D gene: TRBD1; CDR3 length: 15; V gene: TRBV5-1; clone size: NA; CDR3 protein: CASSLAATGAETQYF; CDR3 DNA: TGCGCCAGCAGCTTGGCCGCGACAGGGGCGGAGACCCAGTACTTC
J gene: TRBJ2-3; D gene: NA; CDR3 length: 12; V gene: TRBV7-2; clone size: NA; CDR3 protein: CASGNGGDTQYF; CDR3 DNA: TGTGCCAGTGGGAACGGGGGAGATACGCAGTATTTT
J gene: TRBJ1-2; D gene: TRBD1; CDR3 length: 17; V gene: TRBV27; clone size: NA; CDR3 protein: CASSPQPRQGPNYGYTF; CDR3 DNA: TGTGCCAGCAGTCCGCAACCGAGACAGGGCCCTAACTATGGCTACACCTTC
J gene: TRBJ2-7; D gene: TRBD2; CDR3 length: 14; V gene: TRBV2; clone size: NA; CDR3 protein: CASSERGSGKAQYF; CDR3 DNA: TGTGCCAGCAGTGAACGGGGTAGCGGGAAGGCGCAGTACTTC
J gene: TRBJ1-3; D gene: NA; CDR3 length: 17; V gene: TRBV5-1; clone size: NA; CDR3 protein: CASSLAGGRGSGNTIYF; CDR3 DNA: TGCGCCAGCAGCTTGGCCGGGGGAAGAGGCTCTGGAAACACCATATATTTT
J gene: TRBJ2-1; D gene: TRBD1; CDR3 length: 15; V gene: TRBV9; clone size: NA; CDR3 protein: CASSVAPWTGNEQFF; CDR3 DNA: TGTGCCAGCAGCGTAGCCCCCTGGACAGGCAATGAGCAGTTCTTC
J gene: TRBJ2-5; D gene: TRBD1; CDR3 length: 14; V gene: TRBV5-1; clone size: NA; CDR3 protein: CASSYRGRQETQYF; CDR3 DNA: TGCGCCAGCAGCTACAGGGGCCGGCAAGAGACCCAGTACTTC
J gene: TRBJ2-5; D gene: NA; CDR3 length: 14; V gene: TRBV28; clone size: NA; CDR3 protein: CASSLSEGRETQYF; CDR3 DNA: TGTGCCAGCAGTTTATCGGAGGGGAGAGAGACCCAGTACTTC
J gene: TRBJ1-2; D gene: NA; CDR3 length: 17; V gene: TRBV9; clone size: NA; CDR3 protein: CASSGFSADRLPGGYTF; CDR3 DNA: TGTGCCAGCAGCGGATTCTCCGCGGACCGCCTGCCAGGGGGCTACACCTTC
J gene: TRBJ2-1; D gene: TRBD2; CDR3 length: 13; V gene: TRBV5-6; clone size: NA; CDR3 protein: CASARGGYNEQFF; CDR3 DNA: TGTGCCAGCGCCCGGGGGGGATACAATGAGCAGTTCTTC
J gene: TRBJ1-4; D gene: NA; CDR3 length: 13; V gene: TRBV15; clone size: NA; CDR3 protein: CATSRAVYEKLFF; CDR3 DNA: TGTGCCACCAGCAGAGCGGTCTATGAAAAACTGTTTTTT
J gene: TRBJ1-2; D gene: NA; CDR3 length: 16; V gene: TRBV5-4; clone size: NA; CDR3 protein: CASSLRQIHSNYGYTF; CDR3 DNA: TGTGCCAGCAGCCTTCGACAGATCCACTCTAACTATGGCTACACCTTC
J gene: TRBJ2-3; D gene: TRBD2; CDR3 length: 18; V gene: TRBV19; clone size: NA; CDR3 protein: CASSTSATTSGRIDTQYF; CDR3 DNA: TGTGCCAGTAGTACGTCCGCTACGACTAGCGGGAGGATAGATACGCAGTATTTT
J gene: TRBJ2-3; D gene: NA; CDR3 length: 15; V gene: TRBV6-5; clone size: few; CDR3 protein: CASSPDNTYTDTQYF; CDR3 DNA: TGTGCCAGCAGTCCGGACAACACCTACACAGATACGCAGTATTTT
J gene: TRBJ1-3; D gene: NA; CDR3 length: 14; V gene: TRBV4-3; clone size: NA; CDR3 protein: CASSQDSSGNTIYF; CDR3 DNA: TGCGCCAGCAGCCAAGACAGCTCTGGAAACACCATATATTTT
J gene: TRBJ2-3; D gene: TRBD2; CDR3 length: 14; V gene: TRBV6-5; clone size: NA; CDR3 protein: CASSYETSSDTQYF; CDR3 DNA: TGTGCCAGCAGTTATGAGACTAGCTCCGATACGCAGTATTTT
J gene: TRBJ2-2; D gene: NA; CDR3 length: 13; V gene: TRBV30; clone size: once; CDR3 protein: CAWRGAATGELFF; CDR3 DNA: TGTGCCTGGAGAGGGGCGGCCACCGGGGAGCTGTTTTTT
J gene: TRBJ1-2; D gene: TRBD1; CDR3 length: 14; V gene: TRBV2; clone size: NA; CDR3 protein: CASSDDRGSRGYTF; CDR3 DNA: TGTGCCAGCAGCGACGACAGGGGATCGCGTGGCTACACCTTC
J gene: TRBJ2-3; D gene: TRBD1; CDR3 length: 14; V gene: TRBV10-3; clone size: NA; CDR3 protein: CAITRTGEGDTQYF; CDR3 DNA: TGTGCCATCACCCGGACAGGGGAAGGAGATACGCAGTATTTT
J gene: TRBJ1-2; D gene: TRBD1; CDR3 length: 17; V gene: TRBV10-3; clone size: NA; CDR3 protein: CAISEDRGLLTPYGYTF; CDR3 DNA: TGTGCCATCAGTGAAGATAGGGGGCTACTTACCCCGTATGGCTACACCTTC
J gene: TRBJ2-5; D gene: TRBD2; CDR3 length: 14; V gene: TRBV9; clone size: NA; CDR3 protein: CASSVAGGQETQYF; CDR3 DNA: TGTGCCAGCAGCGTTGCGGGGGGGCAGGAGACCCAGTACTTC
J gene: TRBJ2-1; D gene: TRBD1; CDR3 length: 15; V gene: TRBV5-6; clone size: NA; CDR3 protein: CASSFRQGPFDEQFF; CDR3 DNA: TGTGCCAGCAGCTTCCGACAGGGGCCCTTTGATGAGCAGTTCTTC
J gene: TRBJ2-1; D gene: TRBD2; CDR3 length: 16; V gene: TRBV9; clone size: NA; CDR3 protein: CASSGYSSGSPDEQFF; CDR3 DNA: TGTGCCAGCAGCGGATACTCTAGCGGGAGCCCTGATGAGCAGTTCTTC
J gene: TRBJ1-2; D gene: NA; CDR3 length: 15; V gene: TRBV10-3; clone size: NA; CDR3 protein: CAISDNVRVTGGYTF; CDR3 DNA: TGTGCCATCAGTGATAACGTTAGGGTTACGGGGGGCTACACCTTC
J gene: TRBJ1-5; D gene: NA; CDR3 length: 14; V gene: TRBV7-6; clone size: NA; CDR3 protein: CASSLLAGNQPQHF; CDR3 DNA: TGTGCCAGCAGCCTGTTGGCAGGAAATCAGCCCCAGCATTTT
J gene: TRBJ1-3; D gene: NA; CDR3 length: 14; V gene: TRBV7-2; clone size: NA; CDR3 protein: CASSGTDKGNTIYF; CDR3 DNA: TGTGCCAGCAGCGGAACCGACAAAGGAAACACCATATATTTT
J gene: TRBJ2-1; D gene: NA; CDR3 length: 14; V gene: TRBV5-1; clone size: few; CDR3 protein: CASSFKTATNEQFF; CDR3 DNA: TGCGCCAGCAGCTTCAAGACTGCAACCAATGAGCAGTTCTTC
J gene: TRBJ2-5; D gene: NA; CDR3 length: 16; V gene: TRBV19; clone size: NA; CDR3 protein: CASSIRKTTRQETQYF; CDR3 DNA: TGTGCCAGTAGTATTAGGAAAACCACCAGGCAAGAGACCCAGTACTTC
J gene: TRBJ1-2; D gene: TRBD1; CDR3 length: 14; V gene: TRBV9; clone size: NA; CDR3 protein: CASSAVTGAPGYTF; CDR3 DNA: TGTGCCAGCAGCGCTGTGACAGGGGCCCCCGGCTACACCTTC
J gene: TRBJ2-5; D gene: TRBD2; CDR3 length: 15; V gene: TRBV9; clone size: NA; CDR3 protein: CASSVAEGRLALQYF; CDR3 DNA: TGTGCCAGCAGCGTAGCAGAAGGGAGACTAGCCCTACAGTACTTC
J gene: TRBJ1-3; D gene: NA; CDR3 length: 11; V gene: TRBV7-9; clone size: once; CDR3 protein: CASSSQNTIYF; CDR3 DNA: TGTGCCAGCTCGTCACAGAACACCATATATTTT
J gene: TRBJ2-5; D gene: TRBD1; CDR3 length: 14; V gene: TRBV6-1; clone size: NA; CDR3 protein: CASSRTGGQETQYF; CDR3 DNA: TGTGCCAGCAGCCGGACAGGGGGCCAAGAGACCCAGTACTTC
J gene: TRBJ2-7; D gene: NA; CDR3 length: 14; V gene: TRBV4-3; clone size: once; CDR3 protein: CASSASENSYEQYF; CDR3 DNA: TGCGCCAGCAGCGCCAGCGAGAACTCCTACGAGCAGTACTTC